What follows is one TCR beta chain and its context. Its antigen is unknown. Base qualities are not at hand, and no much larger clone is one base apart. What the time point label conveys for this sample: baseline before first vaccination. Vaccinee samples came from UK trials COV001 and COV002, including a single-blind randomized controlled phase 2/3 trial of AZD1222 (ChAdOx1 nCoV-19) in healthy adults. For TCRbeta chain sequencing, PBMC samples from trial participants were taken at day 0 and at day 28 after the second dose. The CDR3 regions of human TCRbeta chains were analyzed by immunosequencing. The authors' analysis ran thus. TCRs in the repertoires were matched against a reference library of SARS-CoV-2-specific TCRs that had been generated with the MIRA antigen-specificity platform. Breadth was defined as the fraction of unique TCRs that were SARS-CoV-2-associated. Depth was defined as the fraction of total T cells that were SARS-CoV-2-associated. Using the MIRA data, each spike-specific TCR was assigned both to the spike region to which the TCR was reactive and to a CD4 or CD8 class. Log10-transformed breadth and depth values were compared by one-way ANOVA with Sidak's multiple comparisons tests. The table comes from immuneACCESS by way of TCRdb, which keeps in-frame sequences with V and J called. Part of the clones is missing from these tables; in studies checked, under half for an unresolved V gene and the rest for unknown reasons. The V and J calls and clone size come from that table; D and trimming were worked out from the DNA. The sample has approximately 100,000 clones on record, about 95% of them singletons. The ten largest clones represent more than 2% of the sample.

The data derive from a study of T cell responses to AZD1222 COVID-19 vaccine (dated by TCRdb to about 2021). The study in broad terms: AZD1222 recipients with second doses at about 4 weeks or about 12 weeks were pooled, because spike-specific TCR depth and breadth did not differ between schedules. A total of 233 trial participants underwent TCR sequencing, of whom approximately 210 received two doses of AZD1222 and around 26 received two doses of the MenACWY control vaccine. Enrollment into the trials was organized by age into subgroups of 18-55, 56-69 and 70-plus years, and those subgroups contained roughly 140, 27 and 60 TCR-sequenced participants, respectively. Findings and caveats that apply to the study as a whole: Participants were mostly white British and included more females than males, and it was suggested by the authors that clonal diversity may have been underestimated. No day 14 peak-response samples were available, so repertoires were characterized only after the peak T cell response. Conclusions about previously exposed vaccinees are limited because only five to seven AZD1222 recipients were SARS-CoV-2 seropositive at baseline. In the small 56-69-year group, the increase in depth fell short of significance, most likely because of low power. Vaccine-associated CD4 TCRs spanned the whole spike protein, with dominant responses in regions 160-218 and 743-854. Reportedly, close to half of the unique spike-specific TCRs recognized epitopes lying outside the regions that are mutated in the B.1.351 and B.1.1.7 variants. After two AZD1222 doses, both the breadth and the depth of spike-specific TCRs were significantly higher than at day 0 and than in MenACWY recipients.

The receptor comes from an adult in good health. The material sequenced was peripheral blood, taken on day 0 of AZD1222 vaccination.

Here the CDR3 is given as CASSIFNGSPYGYTF. At the DNA level, the sequence is TGTGCCAGTAGTATCTTTAACGGGTCCCCTTATGGCTACACCTTC. This chain joins TRBV19 to TRBJ1-2, with the D gene uncertain. Including cysteine and phenylalanine, the CDR3 has 15 amino acids. Only CDR3 DNA is held: 45 bases, read in frame from base 1. A distance of 16 bases separates the germline ends of V and J, which lose 3 bases and 5 bases respectively. In the germline V gene (reference sequence), CDR1 corresponds to LNHDA and CDR2 to SQIVND.